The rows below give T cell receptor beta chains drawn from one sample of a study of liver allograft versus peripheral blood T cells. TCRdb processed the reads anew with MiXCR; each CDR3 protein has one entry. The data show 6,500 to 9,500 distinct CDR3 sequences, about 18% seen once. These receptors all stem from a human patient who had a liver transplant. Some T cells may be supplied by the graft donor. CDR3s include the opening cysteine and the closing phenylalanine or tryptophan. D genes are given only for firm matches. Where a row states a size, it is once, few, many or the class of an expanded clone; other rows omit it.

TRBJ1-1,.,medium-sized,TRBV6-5,CATSLGSTEAFF,TGTGCCACGAGCTTGGGGAGCACTGAAGCTTTCTTT
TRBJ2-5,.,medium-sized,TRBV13,CASSQEGGAGETQYF,TGTGCCAGCAGCCAAGAGGGGGGGGCCGGGGAGACCCAGTACTTC
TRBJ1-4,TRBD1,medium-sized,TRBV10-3,CAIRRTGTNEKLFF,TGTGCCATCAGAAGGACAGGGACCAATGAAAAACTGTTTTTT
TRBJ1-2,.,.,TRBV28,CASSPADSHYGYTF,TGTGCCAGCAGTCCTGCGGACAGCCACTATGGCTACACCTTC
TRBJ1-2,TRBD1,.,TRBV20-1,CSASGLNRGLDGYTF,TGCAGTGCTAGTGGCTTAAACAGGGGCTTGGATGGCTACACCTTC
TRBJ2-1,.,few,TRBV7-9,CASSPRGSEQFF,TGTGCCAGCAGCCCGAGGGGGAGCGAGCAGTTCTTC
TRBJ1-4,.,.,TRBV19,CASSIDRSDEKLFF,TGTGCCAGTAGTATCGACAGGAGTGACGAAAAACTGTTTTTT
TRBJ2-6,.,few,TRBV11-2,CASSLEGFSGANVLTF,TGTGCCAGCAGCTTAGAAGGTTTTTCTGGGGCCAACGTCCTGACTTTC
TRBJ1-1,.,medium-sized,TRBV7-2,CASSLGSGMNTEAFF,TGTGCCAGCAGCTTAGGTTCCGGGATGAACACTGAAGCTTTCTTT
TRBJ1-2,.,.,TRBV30,CAWSVQTVLGYTF,TGTGCCTGGAGTGTACAAACAGTTCTTGGCTACACCTTC
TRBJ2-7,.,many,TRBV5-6,CASSLEGLWYEQYF,TGTGCCAGCAGCTTGGAGGGTCTGTGGTACGAGCAGTACTTC
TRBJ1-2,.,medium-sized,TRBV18,CASSKLTESYGYTF,TGTGCCAGCTCGAAATTGACGGAGTCCTATGGCTACACCTTC
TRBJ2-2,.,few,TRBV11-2,CASSRAGNTGELFF,TGTGCCAGCAGCCGAGCGGGCAACACCGGGGAGCTGTTTTTT
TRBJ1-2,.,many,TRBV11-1,CASSQGRHYGYTF,TGTGCCAGCAGCCAGGGACGGCACTATGGCTACACCTTC
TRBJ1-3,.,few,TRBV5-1,CASSEQGPTSGNTIYF,TGCGCCAGCAGCGAACAAGGACCGACCTCTGGAAACACCATATATTTT
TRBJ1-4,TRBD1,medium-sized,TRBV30,CAWSDDRGEKLFF,TGTGCCTGGAGCGATGACAGGGGGGAAAAACTGTTTTTT
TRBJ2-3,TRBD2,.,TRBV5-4,CATGLADTQYF,TGTGCCACCGGACTAGCGGATACGCAGTATTTT
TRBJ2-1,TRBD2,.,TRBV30,CAWERDGQNEQFF,TGTGCCTGGGAGCGGGATGGCCAGAATGAGCAGTTCTTC
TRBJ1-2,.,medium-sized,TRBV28,CAGKSGNYGYTF,TGTGCCGGCAAGTCGGGGAACTATGGCTACACCTTC
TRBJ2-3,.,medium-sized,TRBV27,CASRGSASVTQYF,TGTGCCAGCAGAGGATCAGCCTCTGTTACGCAGTATTTT
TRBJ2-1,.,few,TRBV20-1,CSARDPPETNEQFF,TGCAGTGCTAGAGATCCCCCAGAAACCAATGAGCAGTTCTTC
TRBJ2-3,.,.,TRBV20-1,CSARGTLISTDTQYF,TGCAGTGCTAGAGGGACTTTAATTTCCACAGATACGCAGTATTTT
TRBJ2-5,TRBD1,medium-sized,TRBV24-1,CATSGEGTGQETQYF,TGTGCCACCAGTGGGGAGGGGACAGGGCAAGAGACCCAGTACTTC
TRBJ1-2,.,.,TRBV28,CASSPPDSNQYGYTF,TGTGCCAGCAGTCCTCCAGACAGTAATCAGTATGGCTACACCTTC
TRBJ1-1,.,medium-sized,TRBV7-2,CASSYRAGVTEAFF,TGTGCCAGCAGCTACCGGGCGGGGGTTACTGAAGCTTTCTTT
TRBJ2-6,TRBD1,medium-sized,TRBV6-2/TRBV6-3,CASRQGGHSGANVLTF,TGTGCCAGCAGGCAAGGGGGCCATTCTGGGGCCAACGTCCTGACTTTC
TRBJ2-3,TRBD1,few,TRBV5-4,CASSLRWGQNTDTQYF,TGTGCCAGCAGCCTCCGGTGGGGACAGAACACAGATACGCAGTATTTT
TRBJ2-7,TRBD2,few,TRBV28,CASSFPVGRDIFGLADSSYEQYF,TGTGCCAGCAGTTTCCCTGTTGGCAGGGATATTTTTGGACTAGCGGATAGCTCCTACGAGCAGTACTTC
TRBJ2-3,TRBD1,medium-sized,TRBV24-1,CATSDSPGTGINTDTQYF,TGTGCCACCAGTGATTCCCCGGGGACAGGCATCAACACAGATACGCAGTATTTT
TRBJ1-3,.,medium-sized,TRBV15,CATSRDAGPSSGNTIYF,TGTGCCACCAGCAGAGATGCAGGACCAAGCTCTGGAAACACCATATATTTT
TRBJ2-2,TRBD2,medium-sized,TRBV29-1,CSGGLAETGELFF,TGCAGCGGGGGACTAGCGGAGACCGGGGAGCTGTTTTTT
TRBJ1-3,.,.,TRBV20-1,CSASRSLRGNTIYF,TGCAGTGCTAGTAGATCACTTAGAGGAAACACCATATATTTT
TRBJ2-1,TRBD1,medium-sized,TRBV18,CASSPGTVPYNEQFF,TGTGCCAGCTCACCCGGGACAGTACCATACAATGAGCAGTTCTTC
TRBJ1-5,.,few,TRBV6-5,CASSNSRGNQPQHF,TGTGCCAGCAGTAACAGCAGGGGTAATCAGCCCCAGCATTTT
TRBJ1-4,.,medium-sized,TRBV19,CASSIVGVEKLFF,TGTGCCAGTAGTATCGTAGGGGTTGAAAAACTGTTTTTT
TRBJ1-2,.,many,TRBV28,CASSLQDHYGYTF,TGTGCCAGCAGTTTACAGGATCACTATGGCTACACCTTC
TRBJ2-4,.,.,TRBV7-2,CASSVQGGLAKNIQYF,TGTGCCAGCAGTGTACAGGGGGGGCTAGCCAAAAACATTCAGTACTTC
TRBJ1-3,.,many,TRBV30,CAWRSLGWGSGNTIYF,TGTGCCTGGAGATCCCTAGGGTGGGGCTCTGGAAACACCATATATTTT
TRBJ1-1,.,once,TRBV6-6,CASSYSPGRDPNTEAFF,TGTGCCAGCAGTTATTCCCCCGGCAGGGATCCCAACACTGAAGCTTTCTTT
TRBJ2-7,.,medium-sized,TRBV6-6,CASRSNVQGPLGEQYF,TGTGCCAGCAGGAGTAACGTACAGGGACCCCTCGGCGAGCAGTACTTC
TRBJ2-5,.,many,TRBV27,CASSFAGTRGETQYF,TGTGCCAGCAGTTTTGCAGGAACCCGGGGAGAGACCCAGTACTTC